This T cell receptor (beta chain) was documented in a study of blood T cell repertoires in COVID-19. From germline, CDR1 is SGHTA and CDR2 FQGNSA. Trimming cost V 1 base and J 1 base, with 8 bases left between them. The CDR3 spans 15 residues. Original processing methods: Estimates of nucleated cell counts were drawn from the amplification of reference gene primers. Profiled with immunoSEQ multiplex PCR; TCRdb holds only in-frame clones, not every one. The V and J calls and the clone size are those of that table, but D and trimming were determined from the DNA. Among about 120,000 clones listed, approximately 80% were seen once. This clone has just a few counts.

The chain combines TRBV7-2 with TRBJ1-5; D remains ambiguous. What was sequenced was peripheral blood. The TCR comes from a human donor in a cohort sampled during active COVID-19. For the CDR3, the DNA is TGTGCCAGCAGCTTAGAGCCGGGAAGCAATCAGCCCCAGCATTTT. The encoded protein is CASSLEPGSNQPQHF.